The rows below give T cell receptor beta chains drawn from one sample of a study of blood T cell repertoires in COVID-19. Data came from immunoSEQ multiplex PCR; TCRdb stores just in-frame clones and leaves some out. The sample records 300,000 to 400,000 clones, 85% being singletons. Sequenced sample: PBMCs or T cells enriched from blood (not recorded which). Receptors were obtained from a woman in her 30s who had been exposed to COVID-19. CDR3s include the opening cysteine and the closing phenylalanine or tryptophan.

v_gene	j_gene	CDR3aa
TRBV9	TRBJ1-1	CASSVGGEGGTEAFF
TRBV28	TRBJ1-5	CASTKGQGVGQPQHF
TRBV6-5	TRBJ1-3	CASRGTGPGNTIYF
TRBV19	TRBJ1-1	CASSVSRGTEAFF
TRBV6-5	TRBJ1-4	CASSSDSPNEKLFF
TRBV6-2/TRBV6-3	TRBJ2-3	CASSDPGLGMTDTQYF
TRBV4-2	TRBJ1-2	CASSQTGLYGYTF
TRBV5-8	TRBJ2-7	CASSLKRAGQYF
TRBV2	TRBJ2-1	CASSQLLRLAGSEQFF
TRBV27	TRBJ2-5	CASRPIAGQETQYF
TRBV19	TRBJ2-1	CASTKNRAGSYNEQFF
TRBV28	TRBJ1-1	CASWTGGATEAFF
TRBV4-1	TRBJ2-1	CASSQPYRGRSYNEQFF
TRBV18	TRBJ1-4	CASSPSAGMGNEKLFF
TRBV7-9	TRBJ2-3	CASSLQAGGSTDTQYF
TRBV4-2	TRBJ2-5	CASSPPGLAGIQETQYF
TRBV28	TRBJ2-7	CASSLIGQGTYEQYF
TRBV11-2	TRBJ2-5	CASSLGRYGIQETQYF
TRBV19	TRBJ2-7	CASTPMAGGRYEQYF
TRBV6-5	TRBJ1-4	CASMSGREKLFF
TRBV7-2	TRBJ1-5	CASSSSHLAQPQHF
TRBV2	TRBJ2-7	CASSGQGGEQYF
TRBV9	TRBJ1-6	CASSHETGEGNSPLHF
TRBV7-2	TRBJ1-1	CASSLVWDSESAFF
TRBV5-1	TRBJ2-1	CASSSGLINNEQFF
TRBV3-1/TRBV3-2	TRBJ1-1	CASSQDPGTTNTEAFF
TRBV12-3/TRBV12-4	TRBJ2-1	CASSPTPWNEQFF
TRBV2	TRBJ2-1	CASRGQGGLNEQFF
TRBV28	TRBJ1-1	CASSWRGNTEAFF
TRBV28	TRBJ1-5	CASSLGQGNQPQHF
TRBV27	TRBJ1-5	CASRPTGGWNQPQHF
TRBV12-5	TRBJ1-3	CASGLGQGSGNTIYF
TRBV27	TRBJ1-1	CASSLGGYSNTEAFF
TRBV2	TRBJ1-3	CASSGTASSGNTIYF
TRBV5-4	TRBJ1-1	CASSQGLPGSGLNTEAFF
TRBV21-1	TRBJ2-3	CASSKAGRGGTDTQYF
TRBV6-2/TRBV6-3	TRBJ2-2	CASSLGQLTGELFF
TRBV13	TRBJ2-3	CASSLGLRWDTQYF
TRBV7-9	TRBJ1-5	CASSLDGLQPQHF
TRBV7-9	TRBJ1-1	CASTVQGMNTEAFF
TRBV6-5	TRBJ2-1	CASSSTSGRAGGLFF
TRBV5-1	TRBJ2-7	CASRVQAGFYEQYF
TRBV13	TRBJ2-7	CASSLEGTGGILSYEQYF
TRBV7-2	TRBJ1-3	CASSTTGLGNTIYF
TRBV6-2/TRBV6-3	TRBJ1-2	CASSYGLETGNGYTF
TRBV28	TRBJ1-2	CASVPGQGISYGYTF
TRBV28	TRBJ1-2	CASSLLDRDYGYTF
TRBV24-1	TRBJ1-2	CATSDRRGEGYTF
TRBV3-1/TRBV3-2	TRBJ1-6	CASSQDSVNSPLHF
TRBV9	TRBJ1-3	CASSPGGSGNTIYF
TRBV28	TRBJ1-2	CASRDGQFYGYTF
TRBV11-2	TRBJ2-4	CASSFSGTGGDIQYF
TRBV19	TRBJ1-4	CASAKGQAGEKLFF
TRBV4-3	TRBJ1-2	CASSQDAGEGYGYTF
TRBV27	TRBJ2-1	CAIQAGTSYNEQFF
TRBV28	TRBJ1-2	CASRNTGENYGYTF
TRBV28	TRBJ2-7	CASSFVTGAYEQYF
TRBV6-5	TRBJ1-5	CASSSHPLGNQPQHF
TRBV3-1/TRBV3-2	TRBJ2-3	CASSHPKLAGGHTDTQYF